This T cell receptor beta chain was retrieved from a study of blood T cells in healthy people across ages. CDR1 and CDR2 from the germline V gene are DFQATT and SNEGSKA (reference sequence). This CDR3 region has 15 residues. The junction had 8 bases not matched to a gene; V was cut back by 5 bases and J by 4 bases. Study-wide findings and caveats: Diversity of TCR beta correlated strongly with naive T cell percentage. The recorded TCR beta diversity per million T cells decreased in a roughly linear manner with age. Aged donors had fewer naive CD4+ cells and lower diversity than long-lived donors.

The second PCR ran about 6 to 12 cycles with a sample-barcoded 5' primer and J-beta primers. MiXCR, run by TCRdb on the 5' RACE reads, gives a single entry per CDR3 protein. The top ten clones hold approximately 13% of a sample with 650,000 or so distinct CDR3 sequences, approximately 52% of them seen once. As for this clonotype: The antigen is unknown.

Material for sequencing was blood. This receptor was identified in a woman of 80 years or more in good health. The chain has TRBV20-1 and TRBJ2-2; TRBD2 matches at 9 bases. The CDR3 nucleotides are TGCAGTGCTGGGGCGAGCGGGAGGTTCACCGGGGAGCTGTTTTTT. Translation gives CSAGASGRFTGELFF.